The next 28 T cell receptor beta chains were all read from a single sample in a study of T cell responses to AZD1222 COVID-19 vaccine. TCRdb keeps only in-frame clones here, not all; method: immunoSEQ multiplex PCR. The sample consists of around 89,000 clones, 89% of them appearing once. The specimen was peripheral blood, collected 28 days after the second AZD1222 dose. The receptors shown here come from an adult who received the AZD1222 COVID-19 vaccine.

This chain joins TRBV4-1 and TRBJ1-1, with unresolved D. V was clipped by 4 bases and J by 7 bases, with 10 bases between them. The CDR3 contains 12 residues. Germline V gene sequence: CDR1 MGHRA, CDR2 YSYEKL. CDR3 coding DNA: TGCGCCAGCAGCCGGGAGATTGGTGAAGCTTTCTTT. Encoded protein: CASSREIGEAFF.

This clone has only a few counts. The gene calls are TRBV5-1 and TRBJ2-2; a weak D match, TRBD1 (6 bases). The CDR3 runs 15 residues. The V gene lost 4 bases and the J gene lost 6 bases, with 16 bases spanning the gap. From germline, CDR1 is SGHRS and CDR2 YFSETQ. The CDR3 loop is CASSPQAGQPGELFF. Written as DNA, the CDR3 is TGCGCCAGCAGCCCCCAAGCCGGACAGCCCGGGGAGCTGTTTTTT.

The chain combines TRBV7-8 with TRBJ1-6, with a tentative D call TRBD1 (6 bases). Trimming took 7 bases from V and 9 from J, leaving 16 bases between them. Per the germline V gene, CDR1 is SGHVS and CDR2 is FQNEAQ. The CDR3 has 14 residues. CDR3 sequence (DNA): TGTGCCAGCAACGTACAGGGTTACGGTTCACCCCTCCACTTT. Amino acids: CASNVQGYGSPLHF.

The rearrangement uses TRBV19 and TRBJ2-2; D uncertain. Germline-derived CDR1 and CDR2 are LNHDA and SQIVND (reference sequence). V was clipped by 1 base and J by 6 bases, with 6 bases between them. The CDR3 spans 13 residues. DNA of the CDR3: TGTGCCAGTAGTATAGCGACGCCCGGGGAGCTGTTTTTT. Its protein product is CASSIATPGELFF.

The chain is built from TRBV30 and TRBJ2-7; tentative D call: TRBD2 (7 bases). V gave up 0 bases and J gave up 6 bases, with 12 bases separating them. Germline lookup yields CDR1 GTSNPN and CDR2 SVGIG (reference sequence). The length of the CDR3 is 13 residues. The chain's CDR3 is CAWSVPGGLEQYF. The CDR3 nucleotides are TGTGCCTGGAGTGTACCCGGGGGGCTCGAGCAGTACTTC.

As DNA, the CDR3 is TGTGCCAGCCAACTGGGTTTTTCTGAAGCTTTCTTT. The encoded protein is CASQLGFSEAFF. The chain couples TRBV2 to TRBJ1-1; D gene ambiguous. Trimming stripped 8 bases from V and 6 bases from J, with 13 bases between. The CDR3 sequence is 12 residues long. CDR1 SNHLY and CDR2 FYNNEI come from the germline V gene.

The chain has TRBV5-1 and TRBJ1-2; tentative D call: TRBD1 (5 bases). The germline V gene encodes CDR1 SGHRS and CDR2 YFSETQ. Trimming left V 3 bases short and J 1 base short, with 10 bases between. CDR3 length: 14 amino acids. DNA of the CDR3: TGCGCCAGCAGCTCCGGGACGGGTAACTATGGCTACACCTTC. It is translated as CASSSGTGNYGYTF. The entire variable domain, with the rest obtained from reference TRBV5-1 and TRBJ1-2, is as follows: KAGVTQTPRYLIKTRGQQVTLSCSPISGHRSVSWYQQTPGQGLQFLFEYFSETQRNKGNFPGRFSGRQFSNSRSEMNVSTLELGDSALYLCASSSGTGNYGYTFGSGTRLTVV.

V and J are TRBV28 and TRBJ1-2; possible D gene TRBD1, 5 bases. CDR1 is MDHEN, CDR2 SYDVKM, per germline. Trimming left V 6 bases short and J 4 bases short, with 9 bases between. This CDR3 contains 12 residues. In nucleotides, the CDR3 is TGTGCCAGCAGCTGGGACGTCTATGGCTACACCTTC. As protein: CASSWDVYGYTF.

This clone was recorded once. J is TRBJ1-4 and V is TRBV11-2; TRBD1 matches at 8 bases. The CDR3 runs 15 residues. V dropped 1 base and J dropped 8; count of bases not matched to a gene: 6. CDR1 SGHAT and CDR2 FQNNGV come from the germline V gene. The CDR3 sequence: CASSLGQGAGEKLFF. CDR3 nucleotide sequence: TGTGCCAGCAGCTTAGGGCAGGGGGCGGGCGAAAAACTGTTTTTT.

This chain joins TRBV9 and TRBJ1-2, with unresolved D. The germline CDR1 and CDR2 sequences are SGDLS and YYNGEE. With 0 bases removed from V and 4 bases from J, the gap between germline ends came to 13 bases. This CDR3 has 15 amino acids. CDR3 in amino acids: CASSVVPVPTYGYTF. The CDR3 region has the DNA TGTGCCAGCAGCGTAGTCCCAGTCCCAACCTATGGCTACACCTTC. The full variable domain, completed using reference TRBV9 and TRBJ1-2, is DSGVTQTPKHLITATGQRVTLRCSPRSGDLSVYWYQQSLDQGLQFLIQYYNGEERAKGNILERFSAQQFPDLHSELNLSSLELGDSALYFCASSVVPVPTYGYTFGSGTRLTVV.

V gene TRBV27 combines with J gene TRBJ1-2, with D perhaps TRBD1 (6 bases). V was trimmed by 6 bases and J by 6 bases, leaving 23 bases between them. The CDR3 loop spans 16 amino acids. The germline gives CDR1 MNHEY, CDR2 SMNVEV (reference sequence). The CDR3 here is CASSLRLTGTSNGYTF. CDR3 DNA: TGTGCCAGCAGCCTACGCCTGACCGGGACATCGAATGGCTACACCTTC.

The genes are TRBV18 and TRBJ1-3; D remains unclear. V lost 2 bases and J 8 bases, leaving 4 bases between the germline ends. The V gene's germline CDR1 is KGHSH and CDR2 LQKENI. The CDR3 extends over 11 amino acids. The CDR3 loop is CASSPSDTIYF. In DNA, the CDR3 is TGTGCCAGCTCACCAAGCGACACCATATATTTT.

This clone occurred a few times. The chain combines TRBV6-9 with TRBJ1-4; 7 nucleotides align to TRBD1. Germline V gene sequence: CDR1 MNHGY, CDR2 SVAAGI. CDR3 size: 16 residues. The ends lost 6 bases at V and 1 base at J; junction bases unmatched: 8. The CDR3 protein is CASSTLTGVTNEKLFF. The DNA of the CDR3 is TGTGCCAGCAGCACGCTCACAGGGGTAACTAATGAAAAACTGTTTTTT.

The chain combines TRBV11-3 with TRBJ2-4; D is perhaps TRBD1 or TRBD2 (6 bases each). The CDR3 is 13 residues long. Germline V CDR1 and CDR2: SGHNT, YENEEA. V lost 10 bases to trimming and J lost 2 bases, with 12 bases between them. CDR3 protein: CATRGLSKNIQYF. The CDR3 DNA follows: TGTGCCACCAGGGGACTGTCCAAAAACATTCAGTACTTC. Full variable domain (remainder filled in from reference TRBV11-3 and TRBJ2-4): EAGVVQSPRYKIIEKKQPVAFWCNPISGHNTLYWYLQNLGQGPELLIRYENEEAVDDSQLPKDRFSAERLKGVDSTLKIQPAELGDSAVYLCATRGLSKNIQYFGAGTRLSVL.

V gene TRBV4-3 combines with J gene TRBJ1-2; 7 nucleotides line up with TRBD1. Trimming took 6 bases from V and 6 from J; bases not matched to a gene: 16. Looked up from germline, CDR1 is LGHNA and CDR2 is YSLEER. The CDR3 is 16 residues long. CDR3 sequence: CASRPDRLVVVDGYTF. In DNA form, the CDR3 reads TGCGCCAGCAGACCGGACAGGCTGGTAGTTGTGGATGGCTACACCTTC.

There are a few counts of this clone. The chain combines TRBV6-1 with TRBJ1-5; D remains ambiguous. This CDR3 comprises 17 residues. CDR1 is MNHNS and CDR2 is SASEGT in the germline V gene. The V end lost 0 bases, the J end lost 0 bases, and 12 bases lay between the germline ends. The CDR3 DNA follows: TGTGCCAGCAGTGAAGCCTATCGGCAGAATAGCAATCAGCCCCAGCATTTT. It specifies CASSEAYRQNSNQPQHF.

Here the CDR3 reads CASRPDRSSGNTIYF. The CDR3 DNA reads as TGTGCCAGCAGGCCCGACAGGAGCTCTGGAAACACCATATATTTT. This chain connects TRBV6-5 to TRBJ1-3; a possible D gene is TRBD1 (6 bases). The germline gives CDR1 MNHEY, CDR2 SVGAGI. The length of the CDR3 is 15 residues. Trimming took 6 bases from V and 0 from J, leaving 12 bases between them.

The chain links TRBV5-1 to TRBJ1-1, with D hard to call. CDR1 is SGHRS, CDR2 YFSETQ, per germline. V was pared by 4 bases and J by 2 bases, with 15 bases between. The CDR3 contains 15 residues. The CDR3, as DNA: TGCGCCAGCAGCCCCGAGGATTGGGCAAACACTGAAGCTTTCTTT. This codes for CASSPEDWANTEAFF.

This clone was counted once. This rearrangement joins TRBV28 to TRBJ1-2; D is possibly TRBD1 (6 bases). Germline V gives CDR1 MDHEN, CDR2 SYDVKM. This CDR3 has 13 residues. V lost 7 bases to trimming and J lost 7 bases, with 16 bases between them. The CDR3 region is CASTPGAGLGYTF. In nucleotides, the CDR3 is TGTGCCAGCACCCCGGGGGCCGGGCTTGGCTACACCTTC.

The V call is TRBV6-2 or TRBV6-3, the J call TRBJ2-1; D ambiguous. V dropped 2 bases and J dropped 7 bases, with 15 bases sitting between them. This CDR3 contains 15 residues. From germline, CDR1 is MNHEY and CDR2 SVGEGT. DNA of the CDR3: TGTGCCAGCAGTTACGGGCCCCTAAGAGGAAATGAGCAGTTCTTC. This sequence encodes CASSYGPLRGNEQFF.

The sample holds one count of this clone. This rearrangement joins TRBV7-3 to TRBJ2-6; a possible D gene is TRBD1 (5 bases). This CDR3 is built from 16 residues. Germline-derived CDR1 and CDR2 are SGHTA and FQGTGA. Trimming pared 1 base from V and 4 bases from J, leaving 11 bases between. DNA for the CDR3: TGTGCCAGCAGCTTAAGCTCAGGGCACGGGGCCAACGTCCTGACTTTC. Translation gives CASSLSSGHGANVLTF.

V is TRBV9 and J is TRBJ1-2; D is perhaps TRBD1 (5 bases). The length of the CDR3 is 16 residues. Trimming took off 0 bases at V and 0 bases at J, with 12 bases between the two ends. Germline V gene lookup returns CDR1 SGDLS and CDR2 YYNGEE. Written as DNA, the CDR3 is TGTGCCAGCAGCGTAGGGGAGGGGCCGTCTAACTATGGCTACACCTTC. It encodes CASSVGEGPSNYGYTF.

The chain combines TRBV20-1 with TRBJ2-5; 9 bases map to TRBD2. The CDR3 loop spans 14 amino acids. With 3 bases clipped from V and 3 bases from J, the junction kept 5 bases outside the gene matches. Per the germline V gene, CDR1 is DFQATT and CDR2 is SNEGSKA (reference sequence). The CDR3 DNA reads TGCAGTGCTAGTTATAGCGGGGGAAAAGAGACCCAGTACTTC. This translates into CSASYSGGKETQYF.

This chain joins TRBV19 and TRBJ1-1; D gene uncertain. CDR3 size: 13 residues. The germline V and J ends were trimmed by 3 bases and 8 bases, with 13 bases remaining between them. Germline V lookup: CDR1 LNHDA, CDR2 SQIVND (reference sequence). CDR3 sequence: CASSMVAAREAFF. CDR3 in DNA: TGTGCCAGTAGTATGGTCGCGGCGCGGGAAGCTTTCTTT. Full variable domain (missing parts from reference TRBV19 and TRBJ1-1): DGGITQSPKYLFRKEGQNVTLSCEQNLNHDAMYWYRQDPGQGLRLIYYSQIVNDFQKGDIAEGYSVSREKKESFPLTVTSAQKNPTAFYLCASSMVAAREAFFGQGTRLTVV.

This sequence joins TRBV2 and TRBJ2-3; 10 bases are shared with TRBD2. The trim removed 7 bases at V and 0 bases at J, leaving 7 bases unmatched. CDR1 is SNHLY and CDR2 is FYNNEI in the germline V gene. The CDR3 length is 16 residues. CDR3 in DNA: TGTGCCAGCAAAGCGGGGGGGAGAAAAAGCACAGATACGCAGTATTTT. Its translation is CASKAGGRKSTDTQYF.

This clone has just a few counts. V usage is TRBV5-1 and J usage is TRBJ1-2, with 7 positions matching TRBD1. The V and J ends lost 4 bases and 4 bases, in that order; junction bases with no gene match: 10. This CDR3 has 15 residues. CDR1 and CDR2 (germline): SGHRS, YFSETQ. DNA for the CDR3: TGCGCCAGCAGCGAGGGACAGAGATTTCCCTATGGCTACACCTTC. It specifies CASSEGQRFPYGYTF.

This chain uses TRBV27 with TRBJ1-1, with D perhaps matching TRBD1 (6 bases). Germline values: CDR1 MNHEY, CDR2 SMNVEV (reference sequence). The CDR3 contains 14 residues. Trimming shortened V by 5 bases and J by 5 bases, and 15 bases separated the two germline ends. The CDR3 nucleotides read TGTGCCAGCAGTAAAGGGGGAACCGGGACTGAAGCTTTCTTT. Translated: CASSKGGTGTEAFF.

In DNA form, the CDR3 reads TGTGCCAGCAGGTCCCCGGGACAGGGGGAATCTCGGGGCTACACCTTC. This sequence encodes CASRSPGQGESRGYTF. The chain combines TRBV11-2 with TRBJ1-2; TRBD1 aligns across 11 bases. The V gene's germline CDR1 is SGHAT and CDR2 FQNNGV. The CDR3 runs 16 residues. The V segment lost 6 bases and the J segment 8 bases; nucleotides outside the gene matches: 14.